These 20 T cell receptor beta chains share one sample of origin, sequenced in a study of T cell repertoires in cytomegalovirus infection (dated by TCRdb to between 2019 and 2020). Sequencing relied on an Illumina HiSeq 1500. The public reads were reanalyzed by TCRdb: fastp trimming at Q25, MiXCR alignment, in-frame beta chains only. Every distinct CDR3 protein forms one entry, paired with its most common genes and DNA. The sample yields tens of thousands of distinct CDR3 sequences; 20% to 25% were counted once. The ten top clones hold about 18% of the sample. These receptors lack a known antigen. Input material: PBMCs, sequenced either directly or after in vitro stimulation (not recorded which). These receptors all come from a human donor in good health (CMV status not recorded). Some clones in this sample may be carry-over from other donors' samples.

The table lists this clonotype with many counts. The CDR3 loop reads CASQSRTSGGPTDTQYF. CDR3 sequence (DNA): TGTGCCAGTCAGTCCCGGACTAGCGGGGGCCCCACAGATACGCAGTATTTT. The chain joins TRBV19 to TRBJ2-3; TRBD2 aligns across 13 bases. V was clipped by 8 bases and J by 2 bases; unmatched bases: 10. Germline V lookup: CDR1 LNHDA, CDR2 SQIVND (reference sequence). The CDR3 is made up of 17 amino acids.

The V gene is TRBV5-1, the J gene TRBJ2-5, with D perhaps being TRBD1 or TRBD2 (5 bases each). V dropped 6 bases and J dropped 2 bases, with 11 bases sitting between them. The CDR3 is made up of 13 amino acids. Germline assignment: CDR1 SGHRS and CDR2 YFSETQ. The CDR3 is CASKPGRQETQYF. In DNA, the CDR3 is TGCGCCAGCAAGCCAGGGAGACAAGAGACCCAGTACTTC.

The V gene is TRBV6-5, the J gene TRBJ1-2, with D possibly being TRBD1 (5 bases). The CDR3 sequence is 15 residues long. Trimming removed 2 bases from V and 8 bases from J, with 18 bases in between. CDR1 is MNHEY and CDR2 is SVGAGI in the germline V gene. CDR3 nucleotide sequence: TGTGCCAGCAGTTACAAAGATGGGGGATATGAGGGCTACACCTTC. Translation: CASSYKDGGYEGYTF.

This clonotype was observed a few times. V usage is TRBV3-1 and J usage is TRBJ2-1; 7 nucleotides line up with TRBD1. CDR3 length: 15 residues. CDR1 LGHDT and CDR2 YNNKEL come from the germline V gene (reference sequence). Losses at the gene ends were 1 base for V and 2 bases for J; bases not matched to a gene: 2. The CDR3 sequence is CASSQGTGAYNEQFF. The CDR3 nucleotides read TGTGCCAGCAGCCAAGGGACAGGCGCCTACAATGAGCAGTTCTTC.

This chain joins TRBV5-1 and TRBJ2-1; the D gene is possibly TRBD2 (6 bases). V dropped 1 base and J dropped 7 bases, with 12 bases sitting between them. This CDR3 is built from 14 residues. Germline loops: CDR1 SGHRS, CDR2 YFSETQ. As DNA, the CDR3 is TGCGCCAGCAGCTTGCGCGGGACGAGGAATGAGCAGTTCTTC. Translating it yields CASSLRGTRNEQFF.

This clonotype qualifies as medium-sized (0.01 to 0.1%). V usage is TRBV25-1 and J usage is TRBJ1-1, with D possibly matching TRBD1 (5 bases). The CDR3 totals 15 residues. Trimming removed 4 bases at V and 4 bases at J, with 16 bases between. CDR1 MGHDK and CDR2 SYGVNS come from the germline V gene. CDR3 nucleotides: TGTGCCAGCAGTGGGTCCGTAATGGGGGGCACTGAAGCTTTCTTT. Amino acid sequence: CASSGSVMGGTEAFF.

A few counts support this clonotype. V is TRBV27 and J is TRBJ2-2; D gene unclear. Trimming pared 1 base from V and 0 bases from J, leaving 6 bases between. The CDR3 is made up of 15 amino acids. Germline V gene data show CDR1 as MNHEY and CDR2 as SMNVEV (reference sequence). The CDR3 protein is CASSLYFSNTGELFF. CDR3 bases: TGTGCCAGCAGTTTATATTTCTCGAACACCGGGGAGCTGTTTTTT.

This clonotype was detected many times. The rearrangement links TRBV7-8 to TRBJ2-3, with D tentatively TRBD1 (5 bases). The germline CDR1 and CDR2 sequences are SGHVS and FQNEAQ. Trimming removed 3 bases at V and 6 bases at J, with 7 bases between. CDR3 length equals 12 residues. CDR3 nucleotides: TGTGCCAGCAGCTTGAACAGGGATACGCAGTATTTT. As protein: CASSLNRDTQYF.

This clonotype occurred a few times. J is TRBJ2-1 and V is TRBV4-3; the D gene is possibly TRBD1 (5 bases). V lost 0 bases to trimming and J lost 2 bases, with 20 bases between them. The CDR3 loop spans 19 amino acids. The germline V gene has CDR1 LGHNA and CDR2 YSLEER. CDR3 sequence: CASSQESYRSGVPYNEQFF. For the CDR3, the DNA is TGCGCCAGCAGCCAAGAGAGTTACAGGTCTGGGGTCCCCTACAATGAGCAGTTCTTC.

The sample holds many counts of this clonotype. V gene TRBV27 combines with J gene TRBJ2-6; no clear D. Trimming pared 6 bases from V and 2 bases from J, leaving 8 bases between. The CDR3 is 14 amino acids. CDR1 is MNHEY and CDR2 is SMNVEV in the germline V gene (reference sequence). CDR3 DNA: TGTGCCAGCAGCTCTCGCACTGGGGCCAACGTCCTGACTTTC. It specifies CASSSRTGANVLTF.

CDR3 in amino acids: CASSSGTPNQPQHF. In DNA form, the CDR3 reads TGCGCCAGCAGCTCCGGGACACCTAATCAGCCCCAGCATTTT. The J gene is TRBJ1-5, the V gene TRBV5-1, with D perhaps matching TRBD1 (6 bases). This CDR3 is 14 amino acids long. Germline V gene sequence: CDR1 SGHRS, CDR2 YFSETQ. The V end was cut by 3 bases, the J end by 4 bases, with 11 bases between. Drawing the rest from reference TRBV5-1 and TRBJ1-5, the complete variable domain is KAGVTQTPRYLIKTRGQQVTLSCSPISGHRSVSWYQQTPGQGLQFLFEYFSETQRNKGNFPGRFSGRQFSNSRSEMNVSTLELGDSALYLCASSSGTPNQPQHFGDGTRLSIL.

There are many counts of this clonotype. The gene calls are TRBV7-6 and TRBJ2-5, with TRBD2 identical over 10 bases. V trimming: 3 bases; J trimming: 7 bases; junction bases outside the gene matches: 8. Looked up from germline, CDR1 is SGHVS and CDR2 is FNYEAQ. The CDR3 contains 15 residues. CDR3 in amino acids: CASSFLAGDSGTQYF. CDR3 DNA: TGTGCCAGCAGCTTCCTAGCGGGAGACTCCGGGACCCAGTACTTC.

This clonotype was seen many times. V and J are TRBV18 and TRBJ1-1, with D maybe TRBD1 (6 bases). CDR1 is KGHSH, CDR2 LQKENI, per germline. The CDR3 totals 15 residues. Trimming shortened V by 2 bases and J by 0 bases, and 10 bases separated the two germline ends. For the CDR3, the DNA is TGTGCCAGCTCACCAGTAACAGGGTTGAACACTGAAGCTTTCTTT. Its protein product is CASSPVTGLNTEAFF.

This clonotype was counted only a few times. The J gene is TRBJ1-6, the V gene TRBV28; D call uncertain. The germline V gene encodes CDR1 MDHEN and CDR2 SYDVKM. The CDR3 length is 12 residues. Trimming shortened V by 7 bases and J by 14 bases, and 15 bases separated the two germline ends. The CDR3 bases are TGTGCCAGCACTCCTTCGGGCAGGACCCTCCACTTT. Translated: CASTPSGRTLHF.

This clonotype was counted at least ten times. V usage is TRBV2 and J usage is TRBJ2-1; D may correspond to TRBD1 or TRBD2 (6 bases each). This CDR3 contains 16 residues. The germline CDR1 and CDR2 sequences are SNHLY and FYNNEI. V was pared by 6 bases and J by 5 bases, with 20 bases between. The CDR3 loop is CASSEQGMGGNNEQFF. The CDR3 region has the DNA TGTGCCAGCAGCGAACAGGGAATGGGGGGTAACAATGAGCAGTTCTTC.

The V call is TRBV5-4, the J call TRBJ2-1; D not certain. Trimming removed 5 bases from V and 7 bases from J, with 10 bases in between. The CDR3 length is 12 residues. The V gene's germline CDR1 is SGHNT and CDR2 YYREEE (reference sequence). The DNA for the CDR3 is TGTGCCAGCAGTTCTAGTCGTAATGAGCAGTTCTTC. This encodes CASSSSRNEQFF.

Relative to its sample, this clonotype is medium-sized (0.01 to 0.1%). V and J are TRBV7-2 and TRBJ2-7; 8 bases map to TRBD1. The CDR3 sequence is 14 residues long. In germline, CDR1 is SGHTA, CDR2 FQGNSA. Trimming took 8 bases from V and 2 from J; bases not matched to a gene: 8. In nucleotides, the CDR3 is TGTGCCAGCCGGACAGGGACAGAAGCCTACGAGCAGTACTTC. Protein: CASRTGTEAYEQYF. The variable domain in full, completed from reference TRBV7-2 and TRBJ2-7, reads GAGVSQSPSNKVTEKGKDVELRCDPISGHTALYWYRQSLGQGLEFLIYFQGNSAPDKSGLPSDRFSAERTGGSVSTLTIQRTQQEDSAVYLCASRTGTEAYEQYFGPGTRLTVT.

The sample holds many counts of this clonotype. CDR3: CASQRGGNQPQHF. In DNA form, the CDR3 reads TGTGCCAGTCAGAGAGGGGGCAATCAGCCCCAGCATTTT. This chain connects TRBV19 to TRBJ1-5, with D tentatively TRBD1 (5 bases). Germline CDR1 reads LNHDA; CDR2 reads SQIVND (reference sequence). Trimming shortened V by 8 bases and J by 2 bases, and 10 bases separated the two germline ends. This CDR3 contains 13 residues.

The chain couples TRBV28 to TRBJ1-5, with D hard to call. The V end lost 5 bases, the J end lost 0 bases, and 14 bases lay between the germline ends. The CDR3 has 16 residues. Germline V gene data show CDR1 as MDHEN and CDR2 as SYDVKM. The CDR3 here is CASSRPAALSNQPQHF. The CDR3 coding sequence is TGTGCCAGCAGTCGCCCAGCGGCCCTTAGCAATCAGCCCCAGCATTTT.

This chain joins TRBV7-6 and TRBJ1-2, with 9 bases lining up with TRBD1. CDR3 size: 15 residues. Germline CDR1 SGHVS, CDR2 FNYEAQ. The junction had 8 bases not matched to a gene; V was cut back by 5 bases and J by 4 bases. DNA of the CDR3: TGTGCCAGCAGCCCACGACAGGGGGTTAGCTATGGCTACACCTTC. Residues: CASSPRQGVSYGYTF.